This note documents a single T cell receptor beta chain sequence. The assay was immunoSEQ multiplex PCR, and TCRdb's table has in-frame clones only and misses some. The sample has fewer than 50,000 clones, around 92% seen once; the top ten hold over 0.75%. The record originates from a study of T cell changes during pregnancy in multiple sclerosis. The length of the CDR3 is 15 residues. Germline CDR1 reads SGHRS; CDR2 reads YFSETQ. The ends lost 2 bases at V and 6 bases at J; junction bases unmatched: 5. The input for sequencing was CD4+ T cells from peripheral blood mononuclear cells, taken in the third trimester of pregnancy. This TCR was sampled from a female donor with multiple sclerosis, enrolled in a pregnancy study. The chain has TRBV5-1 and TRBJ1-5; the match to TRBD1 covers 10 bases. CDR3 DNA: TGCGCCAGCAGCTTTAACGGGGACAGGGGTCAGCCCCAGCATTTT. Protein product: CASSFNGDRGQPQHF.